This record concerns one T cell receptor (beta chain) sequence. Sequencing was performed with immunoSEQ multiplex PCR; in TCRdb, only in-frame clones are kept and a portion is missing. The sample has around 79,000 clones; roughly 85% are singletons. The sample originates from a study of OX40 agonist ivuxolimab in advanced cancers. The clonotype was recovered from an adult with an advanced solid tumor such as melanoma, head and neck, liver or kidney cancer. The sample here was CD4+ or CD8+ T cells sorted from blood, taken in a trial of the OX40 agonist ivuxolimab.

The CDR3 region has the DNA TGTGCCAGCAGCTTAGTGTTGGGACAGGGGGCGTGGAGCAATCAGCCCCAGCATTTT. Protein: CASSLVLGQGAWSNQPQHF. The rearrangement joins TRBV7-2 to TRBJ1-5; 12 nucleotides agree with TRBD1. CDR1 and CDR2 (germline): SGHTA, FQGNSA. The CDR3 covers 19 residues. The J segment lost 1 base and the V segment lost 1 base, leaving 8 bases of the junction unmatched.